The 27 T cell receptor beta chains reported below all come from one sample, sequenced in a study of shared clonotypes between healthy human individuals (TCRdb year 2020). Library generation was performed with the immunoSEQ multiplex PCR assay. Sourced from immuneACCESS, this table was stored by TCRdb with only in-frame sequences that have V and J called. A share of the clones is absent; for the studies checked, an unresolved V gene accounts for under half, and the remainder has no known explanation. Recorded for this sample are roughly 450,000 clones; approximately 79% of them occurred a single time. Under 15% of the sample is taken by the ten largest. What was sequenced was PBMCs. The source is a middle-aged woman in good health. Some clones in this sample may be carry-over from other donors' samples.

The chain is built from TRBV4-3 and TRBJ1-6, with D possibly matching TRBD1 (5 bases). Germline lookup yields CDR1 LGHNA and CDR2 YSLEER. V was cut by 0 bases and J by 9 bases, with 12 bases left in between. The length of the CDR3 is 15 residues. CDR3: CASSQEWTSSSPLHF. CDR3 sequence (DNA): TGCGCCAGCAGCCAAGAGTGGACATCGAGTTCACCCCTCCACTTT.

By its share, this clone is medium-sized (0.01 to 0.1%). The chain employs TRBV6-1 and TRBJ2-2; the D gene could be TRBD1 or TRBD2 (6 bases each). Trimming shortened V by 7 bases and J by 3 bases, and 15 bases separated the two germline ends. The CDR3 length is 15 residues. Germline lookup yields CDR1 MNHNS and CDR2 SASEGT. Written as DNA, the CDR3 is TGTGCCAGCACCCCGGGGGACACTCACACCGGGGAGCTGTTTTTT. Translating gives CASTPGDTHTGELFF.

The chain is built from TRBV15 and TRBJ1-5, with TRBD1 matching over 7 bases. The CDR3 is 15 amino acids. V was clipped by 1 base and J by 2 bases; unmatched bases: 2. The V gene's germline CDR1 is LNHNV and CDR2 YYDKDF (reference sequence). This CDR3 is CATSRVGTGNQPQHF. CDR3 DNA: TGTGCCACCAGCAGAGTTGGGACAGGCAATCAGCCCCAGCATTTT. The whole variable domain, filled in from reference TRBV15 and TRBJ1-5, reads DAMVIQNPRYQVTQFGKPVTLSCSQTLNHNVMYWYQQKSSQAPKLLFHYYDKDFNNEADTPDNFQSRRPNTSFCFLDIRSPGLGDTAMYLCATSRVGTGNQPQHFGDGTRLSIL.

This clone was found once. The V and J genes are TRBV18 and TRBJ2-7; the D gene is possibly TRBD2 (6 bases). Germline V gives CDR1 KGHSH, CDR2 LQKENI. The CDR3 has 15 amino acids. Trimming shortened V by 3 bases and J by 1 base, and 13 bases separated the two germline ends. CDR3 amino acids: CASSPTGSGSYEQYF. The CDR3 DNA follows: TGTGCCAGCTCACCCACGGGGAGCGGGTCCTACGAGCAGTACTTC.

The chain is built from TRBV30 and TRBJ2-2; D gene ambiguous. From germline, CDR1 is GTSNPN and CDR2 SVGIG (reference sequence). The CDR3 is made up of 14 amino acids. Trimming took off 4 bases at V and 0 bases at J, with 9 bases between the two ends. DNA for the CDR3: TGTGCCTGGACCAGGCACGCGAACACCGGGGAGCTGTTTTTT. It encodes CAWTRHANTGELFF. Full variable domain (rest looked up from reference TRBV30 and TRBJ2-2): SQTIHQWPATLVQPVGSPLSLECTVEGTSNPNLYWYRQAAGRGLQLLFYSVGIGQISSEVPQNLSASRPQDRQFILSSKKLLLSDSGFYLCAWTRHANTGELFFGEGSRLTVL.

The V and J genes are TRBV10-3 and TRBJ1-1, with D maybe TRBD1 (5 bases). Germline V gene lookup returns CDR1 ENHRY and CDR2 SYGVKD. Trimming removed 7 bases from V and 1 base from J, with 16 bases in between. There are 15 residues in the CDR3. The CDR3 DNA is TGTGCCATCAAGCCGTCAGAGGGGACGAACACTGAAGCTTTCTTT. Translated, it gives CAIKPSEGTNTEAFF.

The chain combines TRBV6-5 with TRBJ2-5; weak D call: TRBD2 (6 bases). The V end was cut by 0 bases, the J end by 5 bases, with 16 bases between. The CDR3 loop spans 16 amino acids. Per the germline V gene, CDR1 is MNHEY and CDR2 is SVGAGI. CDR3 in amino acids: CASSYSLAGPGETQYF. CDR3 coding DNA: TGTGCCAGCAGTTACTCGCTGGCGGGACCCGGGGAGACCCAGTACTTC.

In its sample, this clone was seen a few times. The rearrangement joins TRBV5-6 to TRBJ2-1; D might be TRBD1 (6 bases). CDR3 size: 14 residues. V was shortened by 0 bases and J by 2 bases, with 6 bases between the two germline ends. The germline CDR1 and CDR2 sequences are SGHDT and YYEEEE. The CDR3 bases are TGTGCCAGCAGCTTGGGACAGGCCTACAATGAGCAGTTCTTC. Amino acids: CASSLGQAYNEQFF. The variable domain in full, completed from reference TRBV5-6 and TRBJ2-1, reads DAGVTQSPTHLIKTRGQQVTLRCSPKSGHDTVSWYQQALGQGPQFIFQYYEEEERQRGNFPDRFSGHQFPNYSSELNVNALLLGDSALYLCASSLGQAYNEQFFGPGTRLTVL.

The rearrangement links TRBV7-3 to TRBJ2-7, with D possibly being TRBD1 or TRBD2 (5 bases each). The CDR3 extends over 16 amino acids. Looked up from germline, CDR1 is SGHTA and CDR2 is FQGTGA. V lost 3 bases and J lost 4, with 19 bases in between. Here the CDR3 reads CASSFYGDLSRYEQYF. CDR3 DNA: TGTGCCAGCAGCTTCTACGGGGACCTTTCGAGGTACGAGCAGTACTTC.

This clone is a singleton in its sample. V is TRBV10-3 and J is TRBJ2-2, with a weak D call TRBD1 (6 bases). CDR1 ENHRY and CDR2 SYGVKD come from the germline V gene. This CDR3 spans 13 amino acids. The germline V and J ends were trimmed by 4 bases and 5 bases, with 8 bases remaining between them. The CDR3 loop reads CAISGGTTGELFF. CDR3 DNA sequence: TGTGCCATCAGTGGGGGGACAACCGGGGAGCTGTTTTTT.

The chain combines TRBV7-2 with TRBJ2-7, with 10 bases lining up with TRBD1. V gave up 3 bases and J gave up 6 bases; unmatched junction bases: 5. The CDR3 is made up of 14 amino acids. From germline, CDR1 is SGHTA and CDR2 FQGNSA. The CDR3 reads CASSFRGDRGEQYF. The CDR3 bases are TGTGCCAGCAGCTTTAGGGGGGACAGGGGCGAGCAGTACTTC. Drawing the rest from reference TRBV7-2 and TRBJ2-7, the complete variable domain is GAGVSQSPSNKVTEKGKDVELRCDPISGHTALYWYRQSLGQGLEFLIYFQGNSAPDKSGLPSDRFSAERTGGSVSTLTIQRTQQEDSAVYLCASSFRGDRGEQYFGPGTRLTVT.

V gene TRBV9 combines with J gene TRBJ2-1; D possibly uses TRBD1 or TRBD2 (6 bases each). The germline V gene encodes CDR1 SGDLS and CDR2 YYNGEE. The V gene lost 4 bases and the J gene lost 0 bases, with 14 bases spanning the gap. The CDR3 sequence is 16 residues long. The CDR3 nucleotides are TGTGCCAGCAGCCCGAGGGGGGCGGACTCCTACAATGAGCAGTTCTTC. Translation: CASSPRGADSYNEQFF. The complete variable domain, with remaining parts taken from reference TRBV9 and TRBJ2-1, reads DSGVTQTPKHLITATGQRVTLRCSPRSGDLSVYWYQQSLDQGLQFLIQYYNGEERAKGNILERFSAQQFPDLHSELNLSSLELGDSALYFCASSPRGADSYNEQFFGPGTRLTVL.

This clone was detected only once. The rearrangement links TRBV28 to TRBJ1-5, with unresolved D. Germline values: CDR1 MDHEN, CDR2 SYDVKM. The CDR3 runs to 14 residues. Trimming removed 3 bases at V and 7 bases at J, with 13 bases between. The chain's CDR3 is CASSLPVGVQPQHF. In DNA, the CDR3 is TGTGCCAGCAGTTTGCCCGTCGGGGTCCAGCCCCAGCATTTT.

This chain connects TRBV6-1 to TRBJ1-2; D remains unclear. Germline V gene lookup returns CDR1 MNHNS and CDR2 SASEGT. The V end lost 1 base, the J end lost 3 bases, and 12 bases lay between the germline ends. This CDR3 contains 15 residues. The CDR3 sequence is CASSEEWFPYYGYTF. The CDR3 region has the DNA TGTGCCAGCAGTGAAGAATGGTTTCCCTACTATGGCTACACCTTC.

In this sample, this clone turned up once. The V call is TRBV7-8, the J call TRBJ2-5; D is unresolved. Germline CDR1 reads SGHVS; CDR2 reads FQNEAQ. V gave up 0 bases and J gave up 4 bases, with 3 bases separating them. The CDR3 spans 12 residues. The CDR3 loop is CASSLAGETQYF. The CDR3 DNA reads TGTGCCAGCAGCTTAGCGGGAGAGACCCAGTACTTC.

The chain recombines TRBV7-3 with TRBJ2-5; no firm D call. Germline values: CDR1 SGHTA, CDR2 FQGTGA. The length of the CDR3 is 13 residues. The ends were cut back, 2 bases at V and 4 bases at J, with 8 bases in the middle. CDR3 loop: CASSLVGLETQYF. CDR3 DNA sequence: TGTGCCAGCAGCTTAGTGGGTTTAGAGACCCAGTACTTC. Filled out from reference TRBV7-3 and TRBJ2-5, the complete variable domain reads GAGVSQTPSNKVTEKGKYVELRCDPISGHTALYWYRQSLGQGPEFLIYFQGTGAADDSGLPNDRFFAVRPEGSVSTLKIQRTERGDSAVYLCASSLVGLETQYFGPGTRLLVL.

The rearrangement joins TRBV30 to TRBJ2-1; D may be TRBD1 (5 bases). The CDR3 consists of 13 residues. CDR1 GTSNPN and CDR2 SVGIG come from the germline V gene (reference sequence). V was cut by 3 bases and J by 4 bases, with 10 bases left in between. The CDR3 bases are TGTGCCTGGAGGCAGGGCCCGTACAATGAGCAGTTCTTC. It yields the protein CAWRQGPYNEQFF.

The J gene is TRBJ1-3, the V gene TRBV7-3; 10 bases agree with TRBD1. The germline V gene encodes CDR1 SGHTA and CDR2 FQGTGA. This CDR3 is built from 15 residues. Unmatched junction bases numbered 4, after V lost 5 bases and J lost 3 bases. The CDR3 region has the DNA TGTGCCAGCAGCCTGGGACAGGGGCGTGGAAACACCATATATTTT. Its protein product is CASSLGQGRGNTIYF.

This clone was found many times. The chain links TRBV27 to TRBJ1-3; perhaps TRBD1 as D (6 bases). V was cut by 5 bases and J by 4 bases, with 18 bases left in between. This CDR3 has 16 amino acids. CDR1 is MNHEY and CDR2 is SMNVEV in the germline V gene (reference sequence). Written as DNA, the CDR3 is TGTGCCAGCAGTCCCGCCCAGGGGCGTTCGGGAAACACCATATATTTT. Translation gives CASSPAQGRSGNTIYF.

Here the CDR3 DNA reads TGTGCCAGTAGTAAGGACAGGGTTTATACCACTGAAGCTTTCTTT. Encoded protein: CASSKDRVYTTEAFF. V usage is TRBV19 and J usage is TRBJ1-1, with TRBD1 identical over 8 bases. The V and J ends lost 4 bases and 4 bases, in that order; junction bases with no gene match: 8. CDR3 length: 15 amino acids. CDR1 is LNHDA, CDR2 SQIVND, per germline (reference sequence).

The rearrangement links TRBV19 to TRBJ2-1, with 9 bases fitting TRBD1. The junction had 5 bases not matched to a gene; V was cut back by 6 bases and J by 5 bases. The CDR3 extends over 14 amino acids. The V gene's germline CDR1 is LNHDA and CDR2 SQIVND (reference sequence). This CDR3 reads CASSNRGLDNEQFF. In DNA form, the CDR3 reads TGTGCCAGTAGCAACAGGGGGCTGGACAATGAGCAGTTCTTC.

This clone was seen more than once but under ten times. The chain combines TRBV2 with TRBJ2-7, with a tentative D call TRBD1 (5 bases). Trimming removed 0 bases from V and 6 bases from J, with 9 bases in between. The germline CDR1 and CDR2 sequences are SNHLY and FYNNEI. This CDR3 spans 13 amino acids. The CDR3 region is CASSEARRVEQYF. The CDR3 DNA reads TGTGCCAGCAGTGAAGCCCGCAGGGTCGAGCAGTACTTC.

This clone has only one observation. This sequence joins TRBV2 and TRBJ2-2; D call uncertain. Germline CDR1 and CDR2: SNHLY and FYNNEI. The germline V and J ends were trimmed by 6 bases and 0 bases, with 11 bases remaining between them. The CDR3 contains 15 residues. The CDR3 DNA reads TGTGCCAGCAGCTCAACGGTGACGAACACCGGGGAGCTGTTTTTT. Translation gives CASSSTVTNTGELFF.

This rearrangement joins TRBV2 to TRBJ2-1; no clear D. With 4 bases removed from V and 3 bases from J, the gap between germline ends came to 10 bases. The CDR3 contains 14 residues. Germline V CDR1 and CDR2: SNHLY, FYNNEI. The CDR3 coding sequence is TGTGCCAGCAGTGTGGGTCGGGTCTACAATGAGCAGTTCTTC. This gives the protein CASSVGRVYNEQFF.

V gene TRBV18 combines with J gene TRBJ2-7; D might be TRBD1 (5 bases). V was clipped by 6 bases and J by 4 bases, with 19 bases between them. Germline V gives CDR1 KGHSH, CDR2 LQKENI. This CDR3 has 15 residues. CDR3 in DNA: TGTGCCAGCTCGCACGATAGACAGTTTTGGTACGAGCAGTACTTC. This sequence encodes CASSHDRQFWYEQYF.

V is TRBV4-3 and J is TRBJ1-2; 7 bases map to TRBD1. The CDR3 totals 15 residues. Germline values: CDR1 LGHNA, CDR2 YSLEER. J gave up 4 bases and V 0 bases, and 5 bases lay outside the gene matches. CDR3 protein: CASSQDPQGVYGYTF. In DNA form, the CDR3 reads TGCGCCAGCAGCCAAGATCCCCAGGGGGTCTATGGCTACACCTTC.

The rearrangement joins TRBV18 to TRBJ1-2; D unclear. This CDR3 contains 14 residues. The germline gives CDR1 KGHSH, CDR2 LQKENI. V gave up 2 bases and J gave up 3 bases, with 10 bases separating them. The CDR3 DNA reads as TGTGCCAGCTCACCAGGGGAATACGACTATGGCTACACCTTC. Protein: CASSPGEYDYGYTF.